This T cell receptor (beta chain) was profiled in a study of blood T cell repertoires in COVID-19 (TCRdb year 2020). Describing the broader study: Samples covering the acute and convalescent phases of COVID-19 were provided by collaborators in the United States, Italy and Spain. The prospective study material was composed of cDNA or gDNA derived from T cells, B-cell-depleted T cells, or PBMCs. A freely available public database, intended as a resource for researchers studying the immune response to SARS-CoV-2, is where the repertoires were released. Subjects who had been exposed to COVID-19, were actively infected with it, or had recovered from it provided the deeply sampled blood TCRbeta repertoires that made up the dataset. A de-identified subject ID, COVID-19 status, age in years and sex were almost always included in the sample metadata. Where available, HLA class I and class II types were taken from metadata supplied by the sample provider and were not determined by assay-based typing. Samples came from the ongoing ImmuneRACE study (first 160 participants) plus 1,254 subjects from 6 global collaborators.

Results and caveats for the whole study, not just this receptor: Clinical and demographic metadata were provided uncurated, with the amount varying by source and participant.

Collaborating institutions collected whole blood in K2EDTA tubes following their own protocols. For TCRbeta analysis, collaborator samples were shipped as frozen whole blood, as isolated PBMCs, or as DNA extracted from either sample type. Of note for this clone: Its target antigen remains unknown. Base qualities are not recorded, but no much larger clone differs from it by a single base.

TCRbeta CDR3 regions were amplified from genomic DNA using the immunoSEQ Assay, a bias-controlled multiplex PCR. The original pipeline was this. The number of nucleated cells in each sample was estimated by amplification of reference gene primers within the assay. To quantify the absolute abundance of each unique TCRbeta CDR3 rearrangement, sequence reads were collapsed and filtered. Productive Simpson clonality was computed per sample as the square root of Simpson's diversity index over productive rearrangements. The table was pulled from immuneACCESS by TCRdb, which kept in-frame rearrangements only. Such tables lose some clones; where checked, under half of the loss comes from unresolved V genes, and the rest has no known cause. V and J calls and clone size are as listed in that table; D and trimming were resolved from the DNA. The sample table contains roughly 250,000 clones; only one count was recorded for 70% to 85% of them. The ten largest account for roughly 4% of the sample.

The junction shows trimming of 6 bases on V and 1 base on J, plus 21 bases between the germline ends. The CDR3 spans 17 residues, from the cysteine through the phenylalanine. Only the CDR3 DNA is retained, 51 bases long and in frame from the first base. CDR1 and CDR2 are read off the germline V gene as MNHEY and SVGEGT. The origin of this receptor is a middle-aged woman with active or convalescent COVID-19. Sequencing was done on a sample of peripheral blood. Rearrangement joined TRBV6-2 or TRBV6-3 to TRBJ1-1, and TRBD1 may be the D gene, going by 5 matching bases. In nucleotides, the sequence is TGTGCCAGCAGCCCTCCGCCGGGCAGGGCGGCGAACACTGAAGCTTTCTTT. It encodes CASSPPPGRAANTEAFF.